This T cell receptor (beta chain) comes out of a study of molecular identifiers for immune sequencing clone quantification. Broader study findings: Clones that exceeded 20 RNA copies held over 97% of effector molecules, yet under 1% in naive cells.

Listed TCR primers, together with previously described methods, were used for the bulk TCR libraries. TCRdb re-derived calls from the PCR reads in MiXCR, one entry per CDR3 protein. This sample carries 300,000 to 400,000 distinct CDR3 sequences, about 22% of them seen once, and the ten largest clones take 0.74%. V was cut by 5 bases and J by 3 bases, with 12 bases left in between. Germline V gene sequence: CDR1 KGHDR, CDR2 SFDVKD. The CDR3 length is 15 residues. Remarks on this clonotype: The antigen remains undetermined. A much larger clone lies a single base off, so this may be a read error. Lacking the conserved final phenylalanine or tryptophan, this CDR3 likely reflects a read error.

Libraries for naive CD8 T cells, which were made from approximately 20,000 to 980,000 sorted cells, drew on 10%, 30% or 50% of the RNA. Isolation of naive CD8 T cells was achieved by sorting on a CD8+CD4-CCR7+CD45RA+ phenotype. The sample was naive CD8+ T cells from blood, with Jurkat cell RNA spiked in. Subset meaning: FACS-sorted CD8+CD4-CCR7+CD45RA+ naive T cells. The clonotype comes from a human donor in good health. Some libraries in this study had Jurkat cell RNA spiked in. This sequence joins TRBV24-1 and TRBJ2-2, with D uncertain. CDR3 loop: CATSAGGPHTGELFC. CDR3 DNA: TGTGCCACCAGTGCTGGCGGACCGCACACCGGGGAGCTGTTTTGT.